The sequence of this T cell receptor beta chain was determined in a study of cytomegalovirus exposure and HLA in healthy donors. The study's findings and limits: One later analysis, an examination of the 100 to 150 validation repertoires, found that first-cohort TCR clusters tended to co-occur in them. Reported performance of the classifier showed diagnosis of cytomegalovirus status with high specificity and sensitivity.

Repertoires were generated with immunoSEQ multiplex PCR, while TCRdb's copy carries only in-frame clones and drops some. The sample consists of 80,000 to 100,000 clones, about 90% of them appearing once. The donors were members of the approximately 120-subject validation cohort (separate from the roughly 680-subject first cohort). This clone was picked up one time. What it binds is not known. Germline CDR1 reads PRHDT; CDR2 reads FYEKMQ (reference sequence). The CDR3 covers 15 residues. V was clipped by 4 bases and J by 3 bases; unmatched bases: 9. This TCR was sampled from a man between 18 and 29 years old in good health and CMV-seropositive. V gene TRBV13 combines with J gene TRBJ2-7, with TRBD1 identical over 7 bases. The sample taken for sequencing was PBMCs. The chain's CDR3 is CASSSPSTGYYEQYF. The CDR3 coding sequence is TGTGCCAGCAGCTCGCCATCGACAGGGTACTACGAGCAGTACTTC.